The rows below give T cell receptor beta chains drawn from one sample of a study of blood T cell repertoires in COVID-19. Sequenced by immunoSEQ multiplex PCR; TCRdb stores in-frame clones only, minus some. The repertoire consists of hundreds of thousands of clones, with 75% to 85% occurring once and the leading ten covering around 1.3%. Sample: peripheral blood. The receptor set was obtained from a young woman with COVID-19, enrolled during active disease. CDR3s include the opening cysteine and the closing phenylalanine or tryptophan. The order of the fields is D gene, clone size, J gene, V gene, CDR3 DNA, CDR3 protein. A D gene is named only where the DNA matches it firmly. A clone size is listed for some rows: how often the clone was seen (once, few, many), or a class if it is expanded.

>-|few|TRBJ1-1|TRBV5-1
TGCGCCAGCAGCCCCAGTCCATACCCCAACACTGAAGCTTTCTTT
CASSPSPYPNTEAFF
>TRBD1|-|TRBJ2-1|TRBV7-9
TGTGCCAGCAGCTCCAGACAGGGAAAGGTGGGCAATGAGCAGTTCTTC
CASSSRQGKVGNEQFF
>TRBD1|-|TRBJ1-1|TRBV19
TGTGCCAGTAGTATAGCCGACAGGGAATACGGTGAAGCTTTCTTT
CASSIADREYGEAFF
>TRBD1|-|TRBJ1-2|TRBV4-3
TGCGCCAGCAGCCAAGCCCAGTGGGACAGGGAGGGCTACACCTTC
CASSQAQWDREGYTF
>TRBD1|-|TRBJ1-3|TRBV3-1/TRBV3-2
TGTGCCAGCAGCCATAGTGGACAGGGCAATGGAAACACCATATATTTT
CASSHSGQGNGNTIYF
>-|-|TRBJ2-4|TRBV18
TGTGCCAGCTCACCTACCGAAGGGGGGGCAAACATTCAGTACTTC
CASSPTEGGANIQYF
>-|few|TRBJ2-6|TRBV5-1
TGCGCCAGCAGCTTGGGGAGCTCTGGGGCCAACGTCCTGACTTTC
CASSLGSSGANVLTF
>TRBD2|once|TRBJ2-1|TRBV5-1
TGCGCCAGCAGCTTCGGACTAGCGGGGGGTAAATCCTACAATGAGCAGTTCTTC
CASSFGLAGGKSYNEQFF
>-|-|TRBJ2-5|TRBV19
TGTGCCAGTAGTAGGGGGACAAGGGAGACCCAGTACTTC
CASSRGTRETQYF
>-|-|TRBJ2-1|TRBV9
TGTGCCAGCAGCGCGAGCGGTTCTATAACAAAGGGGCAGTTCTTC
CASSASGSITKGQFF
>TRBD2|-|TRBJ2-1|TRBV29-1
TGCAGCGTTGTTCCAGCGGGGGTATACAATGAGCAGTTCTTC
CSVVPAGVYNEQFF
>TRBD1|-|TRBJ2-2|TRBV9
TGTGCCAGCAGCCTACAGGGGTCGAACACCGGGGAGCTGTTTTTT
CASSLQGSNTGELFF
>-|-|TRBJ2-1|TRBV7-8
TGTGCCAGCAGCTTACGAGACTACCTTAACAATGAGCAGTTCTTC
CASSLRDYLNNEQFF
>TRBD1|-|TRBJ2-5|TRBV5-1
TGCGCCAGCAGCTCTTTCCGGGACAGGCAAGAGACCCAGTACTTC
CASSSFRDRQETQYF
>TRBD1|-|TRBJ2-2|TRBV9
TGTGCCAGCAGCATTGGACAGGTCACCGGGGAGCTGTTTTTT
CASSIGQVTGELFF
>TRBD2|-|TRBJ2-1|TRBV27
TGTGCCAGCAGTTTATCGAAACAGTGGGCGGGAGGTTACAATGAGCAGTTCTTC
CASSLSKQWAGGYNEQFF
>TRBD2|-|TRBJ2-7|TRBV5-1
TGCGCCAGCAGCTCCGGACTAGCGGGAGCCTACGAGCAGTACTTC
CASSSGLAGAYEQYF
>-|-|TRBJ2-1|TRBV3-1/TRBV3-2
TGTGCCAGCAGCCAAGATTTGCGGGAAGCTCTCTACAATGAGCAGTTCTTC
CASSQDLREALYNEQFF
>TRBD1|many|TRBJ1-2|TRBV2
TGTGCCAGCAGGACCGGGACAGCCTATGGCTACACCTTC
CASRTGTAYGYTF
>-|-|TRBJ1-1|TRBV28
TGTGCCAGCAGTTGGGACACGTCAAACACTGAAGCTTTCTTT
CASSWDTSNTEAFF
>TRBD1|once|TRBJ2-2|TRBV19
TGTGCCAGTAGTAGGCCCCAACAGGGGGCCGGGGAGCTGTTTTTT
CASSRPQQGAGELFF
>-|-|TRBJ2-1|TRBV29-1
TGCAGCGTTGAAGGGTTAGCGGAAGCCTACAATGAGCAGTTCTTC
CSVEGLAEAYNEQFF
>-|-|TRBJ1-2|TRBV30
TGTGCCTGGAGTGTTCAGGCGAACTATGGCTACACCTTC
CAWSVQANYGYTF
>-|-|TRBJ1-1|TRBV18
TGTGCCAGCTCAGCCGACAGGTGGGGATCTGAAGCTTTCTTT
CASSADRWGSEAFF
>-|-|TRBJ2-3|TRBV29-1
TGCAGCGTTGAAGGGCGGGGTCTTGTTACGCAGTATTTT
CSVEGRGLVTQYF
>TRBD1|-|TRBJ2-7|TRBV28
TGTGCCAGCAGTTTATCCAGGACAGGGATCCACGAGCAGTACTTC
CASSLSRTGIHEQYF
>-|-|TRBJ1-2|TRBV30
TGTGCCTGGAGTGTACTTATTAACAGTGGCTACACCTTC
CAWSVLINSGYTF
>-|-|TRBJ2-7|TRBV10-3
TGTGCCATCAGTGATGCTGACAGAAACTACGAGCAGTACTTC
CAISDADRNYEQYF
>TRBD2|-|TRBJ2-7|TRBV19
TGTGCCAGTAGCCAAACTAGCGGGAGGGCCGGGGAGCAGTACTTC
CASSQTSGRAGEQYF
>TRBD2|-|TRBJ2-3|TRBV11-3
TGTGCCAGCAGCTTAGGCGGGCAGGGAGGGACAGATACGCAGTATTTT
CASSLGGQGGTDTQYF
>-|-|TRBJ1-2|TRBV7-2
TGTGCCAGCAGCGTGGAGGGGATTGGCTACACCTTC
CASSVEGIGYTF
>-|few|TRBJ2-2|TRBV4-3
TGCGCCAGCAGCCAAGATCGGAGTGGGGGGACCGGGGAGCTGTTTTTT
CASSQDRSGGTGELFF
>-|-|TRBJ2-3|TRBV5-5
TGTGCCAGCAGCCTTGGGGCCGGAGGGACTGTAATCGGGGATACGCAGTATTTT
CASSLGAGGTVIGDTQYF
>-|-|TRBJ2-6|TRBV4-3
TGCGCCAGCAGCCTTGGCGGGACTGGGGCCAACGTCCTGACTTTC
CASSLGGTGANVLTF
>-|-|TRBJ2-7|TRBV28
TGTGCCAGCAGTTTCAGGGGGGCCGGGATTGGGTCGCAGTACTTC
CASSFRGAGIGSQYF
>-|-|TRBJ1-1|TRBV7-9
TGTGCCAGCAGCTTAAACCTAGAGAACACTGAAGCTTTCTTT
CASSLNLENTEAFF
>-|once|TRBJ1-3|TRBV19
TGTGCCAGTACAGGGCTTGGAAACACCATATATTTT
CASTGLGNTIYF
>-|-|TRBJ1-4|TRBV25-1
TGTGCCAGCAGTGAAGCTACTACCTTTAATGAAAAACTGTTTTTT
CASSEATTFNEKLFF
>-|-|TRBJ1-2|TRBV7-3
TGTGCCAGCAGCTCCGGCCAGGATCCCCACGGTGGCTACACCTTC
CASSSGQDPHGGYTF
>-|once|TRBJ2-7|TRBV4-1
TGCGCCAGCAGCCTCTTGCCGGGACTGCGATCCTACGAGCAGTACTTC
CASSLLPGLRSYEQYF
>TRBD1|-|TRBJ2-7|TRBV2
TGTGCCAGCGGGGACAGATTCTACGAGCAGTACTTC
CASGDRFYEQYF
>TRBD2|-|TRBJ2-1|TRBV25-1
TGTGCCAGCAGTGAATTGAGCGGGAGGGCCCCCGAGCAGTTCTTC
CASSELSGRAPEQFF
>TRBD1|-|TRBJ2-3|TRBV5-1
TGCGCCAGCAGCTCCGGACAGGGAGGCACAGATACGCAGTATTTT
CASSSGQGGTDTQYF
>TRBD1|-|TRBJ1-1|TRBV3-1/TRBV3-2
TGTGCCAGCAGCCCGTGGGACAGGGGAAACACTGAAGCTTTCTTT
CASSPWDRGNTEAFF
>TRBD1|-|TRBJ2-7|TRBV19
TGTGCCAGTAGCCTTGTCGGGACAGGCTCCTACGAGCAGTACTTC
CASSLVGTGSYEQYF
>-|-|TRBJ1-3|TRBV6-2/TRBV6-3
TGTGCCAGCAGTTACTCGACAAGGGGCCTAAGCTCTGGAAACACCATATATTTT
CASSYSTRGLSSGNTIYF
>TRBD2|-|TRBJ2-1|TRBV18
TGTGCCAGCTCACCCCTCCCTAGCGGGGACTATTACAATGAGCAGTTCTTC
CASSPLPSGDYYNEQFF
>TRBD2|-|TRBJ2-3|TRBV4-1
TGCGCCAGCAGCCAAGTAGAACTAGCGGGAGTTACGCAGTATTTT
CASSQVELAGVTQYF
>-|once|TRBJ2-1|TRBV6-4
TGTGCCAGCAGCCCGGCATCCGGGATATCCTACAATGAGCAGTTCTTC
CASSPASGISYNEQFF
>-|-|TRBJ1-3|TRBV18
TGTGCCAGCTCAGCATCGCGGGACACCATATATTTT
CASSASRDTIYF
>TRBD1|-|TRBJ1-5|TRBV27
TGTGCCAGCAGTTTACCTACAGGGGGAGGGGGTCAGCCCCAGCATTTT
CASSLPTGGGGQPQHF
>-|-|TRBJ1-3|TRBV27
TGTGCCAGCAGTGTCAGGGGAGCTGGAAACACCATATATTTT
CASSVRGAGNTIYF
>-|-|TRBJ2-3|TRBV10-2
TGCGCCAGCAGTGAGTGGAGGAGCACAGATACGCAGTATTTT
CASSEWRSTDTQYF